This TCR beta chain was sequenced in a study of blood T cells in healthy people across ages. Through a sample-barcoded 5' primer and a J-beta primer mix, a second PCR was run for roughly 6 to 12 cycles. TCRdb processed the 5' RACE reads anew with MiXCR; each CDR3 protein has one entry. This sample carries about 1.5 million distinct CDR3 sequences, around 40% of them seen once, and the ten largest clones take around 4%. Extracted total RNA amounted to at least 6 micrograms for each sample. Germline V lookup: CDR1 MNHEY, CDR2 SVGAGI. V lost 1 base and J lost 0, with 15 bases in between. The CDR3 spans 18 residues. To note about this clonotype: Its antigen is currently unknown.

Findings of the study overall: Changes seen in expanded clonotypes were possibly confounded by donor CMV status left unknown.

This sequence originates from a woman aged 18 to 35 in good health. Sequenced input: blood. The V call is TRBV6-5, the J call TRBJ1-4; weak D call: TRBD1 (6 bases). Here the CDR3 DNA reads TGTGCCAGCAGTTACTTAGACAGGATAGTTGCAACTAATGAAAAACTGTTTTTT. Amino acids: CASSYLDRIVATNEKLFF.